This paragraph reports one TCR beta chain. Using immunoSEQ multiplex PCR, the repertoire was profiled, and TCRdb retains in-frame clones only, with some absent. The sample shows 130,000 or so clones, 80% to 90% of them seen only once. The CDR3 totals 10 residues. Trimming left V 6 bases short and J 4 bases short, with 7 bases between. The germline V gene encodes CDR1 DFQATT and CDR2 SNEGSKA (reference sequence). The data originate from a study of control samples from healthy donors and cancer patients. The receptor was derived from a man aged 25-40 years in good health. Sequenced input: blood. The J gene is TRBJ2-7, the V gene TRBV20-1; no reliable D call. The CDR3 bases are TGCAGTGCCGAGAATTACGAGCAGTACTTC. Translating gives CSAENYEQYF.